The next 20 T cell receptor beta chains were all read from a single sample in a study of blood T cell repertoires in COVID-19. The protocol was immunoSEQ multiplex PCR, while the TCRdb copy is restricted to in-frame clones and leaves out a portion. This table has 120,000 or so clones, roughly 84% appearing once. Material for sequencing was peripheral blood. The receptor set was obtained from a woman older than 75 with acute or convalescent COVID-19.

The gene calls are TRBV3-1 (or the pseudogene TRBV3-2) and TRBJ1-2, with D hard to call. Between the trimmed V and J ends, which lost 5 bases and 0 bases, there was a span of 16 bases. Germline V gene sequence: CDR1 LGHDT, CDR2 YNNKEL (reference sequence). The CDR3 runs 16 residues. The chain's CDR3 is CASSSTSGSPNYGYTF. CDR3 DNA: TGTGCCAGCAGCTCGACTTCCGGGAGTCCTAACTATGGCTACACCTTC.

J is TRBJ2-1 and V is TRBV18; no definite D call. The CDR3 consists of 16 residues. CDR1 is KGHSH and CDR2 is LQKENI in the germline V gene. V lost 1 base and J 0 bases, leaving 10 bases between the germline ends. The CDR3 spells CASSPLLVNSYNEQFF. The CDR3 coding sequence is TGTGCCAGCTCACCACTTCTAGTAAACTCCTACAATGAGCAGTTCTTC.

The chain links TRBV7-9 to TRBJ2-3; maybe TRBD2 (5 bases). V was trimmed by 8 bases and J by 0 bases, leaving 9 bases between them. The CDR3 consists of 13 residues. Germline assignment: CDR1 SEHNR and CDR2 FQNEAQ (reference sequence). As DNA, the CDR3 is TGTGCCAGCGAGCGGTATAGCACAGATACGCAGTATTTT. Its translation: CASERYSTDTQYF.

The J gene is TRBJ2-5, the V gene TRBV5-1; the D gene is possibly TRBD1 (6 bases). This CDR3 is 14 amino acids long. The V and J ends lost 0 bases and 7 bases respectively, with 13 bases between them. CDR1 is SGHRS and CDR2 is YFSETQ in the germline V gene. For the CDR3, the DNA is TGCGCCAGCAGCTTGGAGCAGGGGTTCGGGACCCAGTACTTC. This encodes CASSLEQGFGTQYF.

CDR3 loop: CASSGAQASTGELFF. In DNA form, the CDR3 reads TGTGCCAGCAGCGGCGCCCAGGCCTCGACCGGGGAGCTGTTTTTT. This chain uses TRBV9 with TRBJ2-2, with unresolved D. The ends were cut back, 3 bases at V and 5 bases at J, with 14 bases in the middle. Germline loops: CDR1 SGDLS, CDR2 YYNGEE. The CDR3 sequence is 15 residues long.

This clone was detected a few times. V is TRBV5-5 and J is TRBJ2-2; 9 bases align to TRBD1. Germline V gene lookup returns CDR1 SGHKS and CDR2 YYEKEE (reference sequence). This CDR3 region has 17 residues. V dropped 4 bases and J dropped 3; count of bases not matched to a gene: 10. The CDR3 spells CASSNIRTGEYTGELFF. The CDR3 DNA sequence: TGTGCCAGCAGCAATATCAGGACAGGGGAGTACACCGGGGAGCTGTTTTTT.

The chain links TRBV7-9 to TRBJ1-1, with D maybe TRBD1 (5 bases). Germline V lookup: CDR1 SEHNR, CDR2 FQNEAQ (reference sequence). Trimming shortened V by 6 bases and J by 4 bases, and 24 bases separated the two germline ends. The CDR3 is 17 amino acids. The DNA of the CDR3 is TGTGCCAGCAGACAGATGCCGGGACCCCGGGGGAGCACTGAAGCTTTCTTT. Its protein product is CASRQMPGPRGSTEAFF.

The chain uses TRBV7-3 and TRBJ2-1, with TRBD2 matching 8 bases. J was trimmed by 7 bases and V by 3 bases; bases with no gene match: 8. The CDR3 is made up of 15 amino acids. Germline-derived CDR1 and CDR2 are SGHTA and FQGTGA. CDR3 sequence (DNA): TGTGCCAGCAGCTTCGGAGCGGGAGTATTAAATGAGCAGTTCTTC. This translates into CASSFGAGVLNEQFF.

The chain has TRBV5-1 and TRBJ1-4, with D maybe TRBD1 (6 bases). Trimming left V 3 bases short and J 2 bases short, with 8 bases between. CDR3 length equals 14 residues. The germline CDR1 and CDR2 sequences are SGHRS and YFSETQ. CDR3 DNA sequence: TGCGCCAGCAGCTCAACAGGGACTAATGAAAAACTGTTTTTT. Translation: CASSSTGTNEKLFF.

CDR3 nucleotide sequence: TGTGCCAGCAGCTCGGTCACGTGGGGGCTGGATAATAGCAATCAGCCCCAGCATTTT. Its translation: CASSSVTWGLDNSNQPQHF. The chain carries TRBV3-1 (or the pseudogene TRBV3-2) and TRBJ1-5, with a weak D call TRBD1 (6 bases). The germline V gene encodes CDR1 LGHDT and CDR2 YNNKEL (reference sequence). The V end lost 5 bases, the J end lost 0 bases, and 23 bases lay between the germline ends. The CDR3 is 19 amino acids.

On this clone itself: Other DNA sequences in this specimen translate into the identical CDR3. The chain uses TRBV5-1 and TRBJ1-5, with D maybe TRBD1 (6 bases). The CDR3 contains 15 residues. V was shortened by 0 bases and J by 2 bases, with 9 bases between the two germline ends. Germline assignment: CDR1 SGHRS and CDR2 YFSETQ. The CDR3 loop is CASSLEGGGNQPQHF. CDR3 bases: TGCGCCAGCAGCTTGGAAGGGGGAGGCAATCAGCCCCAGCATTTT.

The chain carries TRBV27 and TRBJ2-7; 9 bases match TRBD2. The V segment lost 5 bases and the J segment 9 bases; nucleotides outside the gene matches: 11. From germline, CDR1 is MNHEY and CDR2 SMNVEV (reference sequence). This CDR3 spans 14 amino acids. The CDR3, as DNA: TGTGCCAGCAGTCCCTCGGGCGGGAGGGCCGGGCAGTACTTC. This codes for CASSPSGGRAGQYF.

This chain joins TRBV18 and TRBJ2-6; D unclear. Trimming left V 1 base short and J 1 base short, with 14 bases between. Germline V gene lookup returns CDR1 KGHSH and CDR2 LQKENI. The CDR3 is 18 amino acids. The DNA of the CDR3 is TGTGCCAGCTCACCACGTACAGATATCGAATCTGGGGCCAACGTCCTGACTTTC. It yields the protein CASSPRTDIESGANVLTF.

The chain is built from TRBV28 and TRBJ2-4, with a weak D call TRBD1 (6 bases). This CDR3 is 14 amino acids long. Germline V gene data show CDR1 as MDHEN and CDR2 as SYDVKM. V was cut by 2 bases and J by 6 bases, with 11 bases left in between. CDR3 DNA sequence: TGTGCCAGCAGTTTAAAGGGACAATCAAACATTCAGTACTTC. This translates into CASSLKGQSNIQYF.

The CDR3: CASSEGGITDTQYF. The CDR3 DNA is TGTGCCAGCAGTGAAGGAGGGATCACAGATACGCAGTATTTT. V is TRBV2 and J is TRBJ2-3; TRBD2 might be the D (5 bases). Germline-derived CDR1 and CDR2 are SNHLY and FYNNEI. Trimming took 1 base from V and 2 from J, leaving 7 bases between them. The CDR3 totals 14 residues.

CDR3 nucleotide sequence: TGTGCCAGCAGCCAGACGGGGGTTGCAGATACGCAGTATTTT. It encodes CASSQTGVADTQYF. The J gene is TRBJ2-3, the V gene TRBV9, with D possibly being TRBD2 (6 bases). V was trimmed by 4 bases and J by 4 bases, leaving 13 bases between them. The CDR3 contains 14 residues. The germline gives CDR1 SGDLS, CDR2 YYNGEE.

The chain uses TRBV19 and TRBJ1-5; weak D call: TRBD1 (6 bases). The CDR3 consists of 12 residues. Germline V lookup: CDR1 LNHDA, CDR2 SQIVND (reference sequence). Trimming removed 7 bases at V and 6 bases at J, with 10 bases between. CDR3 sequence reads: CASTTGIQPQHF. The CDR3 coding sequence is TGTGCCAGTACCACAGGGATTCAGCCCCAGCATTTT.

This sequence joins TRBV5-1 and TRBJ2-3; a possible D gene is TRBD2 (5 bases). Germline V CDR1 and CDR2: SGHRS, YFSETQ. The CDR3 length is 15 residues. V lost 0 bases, J lost 1 base, and 9 bases lay in between. The CDR3 region is CASSLDKAGTDTQYF. The CDR3 DNA sequence: TGCGCCAGCAGCTTGGACAAAGCGGGCACAGATACGCAGTATTTT.

The rearrangement uses TRBV20-1 and TRBJ2-3; 12 positions match TRBD2. Unmatched junction bases numbered 12, after V lost 3 bases and J lost 2 bases. Germline assignment: CDR1 DFQATT and CDR2 SNEGSKA (reference sequence). The CDR3 totals 18 residues. The CDR3 is CSASLLAGGLTFTDTQYF. The CDR3 DNA follows: TGCAGTGCTAGTCTCCTAGCGGGAGGGCTAACCTTCACAGATACGCAGTATTTT.

This chain links TRBV7-9 with TRBJ1-2, with a weak D call TRBD1 (6 bases). V was cut by 1 base and J by 0 bases, with 6 bases left in between. CDR1 and CDR2 (germline): SEHNR, FQNEAQ (reference sequence). The CDR3 has 14 amino acids. CDR3 coding DNA: TGTGCCAGCAGCTTAGACAGGGCTAACTATGGCTACACCTTC. Translation gives CASSLDRANYGYTF. The entire variable domain, with the rest obtained from reference TRBV7-9 and TRBJ1-2, is as follows: DTGVSQNPRHKITKRGQNVTFRCDPISEHNRLYWYRQTLGQGPEFLTYFQNEAQLEKSRLLSDRFSAERPKGSFSTLEIQRTEQGDSAMYLCASSLDRANYGYTFGSGTRLTVV.